This T cell receptor beta chain was obtained from a study of T cell responses to AZD1222 COVID-19 vaccine. The germline V gene has CDR1 MNHEY and CDR2 SVGAGI. The germline V and J ends were trimmed by 4 bases and 4 bases, with 10 bases remaining between them. The CDR3 consists of 14 residues. The study, taken as a whole, reports: The study found vaccine-associated CD4 TCRs spanning spike, dominant at 160-218 and 743-854. Donors were largely white British and mainly female; clonal diversity was possibly underestimated.

A note on this clone: Its antigen is undetermined.

TCRdb's table, derived via immunoSEQ multiplex PCR, lists solely in-frame clones and lacks some. Among 150,000 to 190,000 clones listed, 85% to 95% were seen once. Here the sequenced sample was peripheral blood, taken 28 days after the second AZD1222 dose. V usage is TRBV6-5 and J usage is TRBJ1-4; D may be TRBD1 (5 bases). The receptor's source is an adult who received the AZD1222 COVID-19 vaccine. The CDR3 reads CASSLSQVNEKLFF. CDR3 sequence (DNA): TGTGCCAGCAGTTTATCACAGGTTAATGAAAAACTGTTTTTT.